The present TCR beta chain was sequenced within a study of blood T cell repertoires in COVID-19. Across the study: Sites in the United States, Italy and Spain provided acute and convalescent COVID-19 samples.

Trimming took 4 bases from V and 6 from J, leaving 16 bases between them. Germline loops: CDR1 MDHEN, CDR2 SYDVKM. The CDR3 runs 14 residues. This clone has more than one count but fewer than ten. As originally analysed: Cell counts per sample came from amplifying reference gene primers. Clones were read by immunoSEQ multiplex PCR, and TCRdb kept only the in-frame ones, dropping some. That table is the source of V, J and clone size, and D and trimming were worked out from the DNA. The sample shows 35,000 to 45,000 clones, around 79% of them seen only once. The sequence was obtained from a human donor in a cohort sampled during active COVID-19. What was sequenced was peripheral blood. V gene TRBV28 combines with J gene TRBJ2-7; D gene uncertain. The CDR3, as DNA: TGTGCCAGCAGTTCCGCCGGGTTGCGTGGCGAGCAGTACTTC. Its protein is CASSSAGLRGEQYF.